The 22 T cell receptor beta chains below come from one sample, sequenced in a study of T cells in localized non-small cell lung cancer. Measured with immunoSEQ multiplex PCR; TCRdb has only the in-frame clones, and not every one. Of about 1,100 clones listed, roughly 25% are singletons. The sequencing used normal lung tissue next to the tumor, collected before any cancer treatment. Receptors were obtained from a female donor at least 60 years old with stage I lung adenocarcinoma.

This chain joins TRBV11-1 and TRBJ2-3; D possibly corresponds to TRBD2 (5 bases). The CDR3 runs to 14 residues. Trimming left V 3 bases short and J 3 bases short, with 10 bases between. Germline V gene lookup returns CDR1 SGHAT and CDR2 FQDESV (reference sequence). CDR3 in DNA: TGTGCCAGCAGCTTGGACTGGGCAACAGATACGCAGTATTTT. Amino acids: CASSLDWATDTQYF.

A few counts support this clone. The chain combines TRBV30 with TRBJ1-2, with 7 bases fitting TRBD1. CDR3 size: 15 residues. Germline trimming cut 2 bases from V and 4 bases from J; bases unmatched to any gene: 10. Per the germline V gene, CDR1 is GTSNPN and CDR2 is SVGIG (reference sequence). CDR3 region: CAWSLEKGAGYGYTF. The CDR3 DNA follows: TGTGCCTGGAGTCTAGAAAAGGGGGCAGGCTATGGCTACACCTTC.

The V call is TRBV25-1, the J call TRBJ2-1; D unclear. The V end lost 3 bases, the J end lost 6 bases, and 12 bases lay between the germline ends. Germline V gene data show CDR1 as MGHDK and CDR2 as SYGVNS. The CDR3 covers 14 residues. CDR3 nucleotides: TGTGCCAGCAGTGACCCCCCCCAGATCAATGAGCAGTTCTTC. It encodes CASSDPPQINEQFF.

This clone is medium-sized by share. V is TRBV11-3 and J is TRBJ1-2; weak D call: TRBD1 (5 bases). V was clipped by 0 bases and J by 9 bases, with 17 bases between them. This CDR3 spans 15 amino acids. Germline lookup yields CDR1 SGHNT and CDR2 YENEEA. The CDR3 sequence: CASSLDPAQWGSYTF. CDR3 nucleotide sequence: TGTGCCAGCAGCTTAGACCCCGCTCAGTGGGGGAGCTACACCTTC.

The chain combines TRBV28 with TRBJ1-2; D might be TRBD1 (6 bases). CDR3 size: 16 residues. In germline, CDR1 is MDHEN, CDR2 SYDVKM. Trimming removed 7 bases at V and 4 bases at J, with 22 bases between. CDR3 sequence (DNA): TGTGCCAGCACCACCTCCTCTGGGGGCCTCGCCTATGGCTACACCTTC. Protein sequence: CASTTSSGGLAYGYTF.

This chain links TRBV14 with TRBJ1-1; D call uncertain. The CDR3 spans 15 residues. The germline V and J ends were trimmed by 1 base and 1 base, with 10 bases remaining between them. The V gene's germline CDR1 is SGHDN and CDR2 FVKESK. The CDR3 protein is CASSQGAGGNTEAFF. The CDR3 DNA follows: TGTGCCAGCAGCCAAGGGGCCGGCGGGAACACTGAAGCTTTCTTT. The full variable domain, completed using reference TRBV14 and TRBJ1-1, is EAGVTQFPSHSVIEKGQTVTLRCDPISGHDNLYWYRRVMGKEIKFLLHFVKESKQDESGMPNNRFLAERTGGTYSTLKVQPAELEDSGVYFCASSQGAGGNTEAFFGQGTRLTVV.

The CDR3 DNA reads as TGTGCCTGGACCCCGGGGGGATTGCAGCCCCAGCATTTT. Protein product: CAWTPGGLQPQHF. V usage is TRBV30 and J usage is TRBJ1-5, with D perhaps TRBD1 (5 bases). V lost 4 bases, J lost 7 bases, and 14 bases lay in between. The CDR3 totals 13 residues. CDR1 is GTSNPN, CDR2 SVGIG, per germline (reference sequence).

The chain links TRBV11-3 to TRBJ2-2; D is ambiguous. V lost 4 bases and J lost 0, with 12 bases in between. Germline V lookup: CDR1 SGHNT, CDR2 YENEEA. The CDR3 covers 16 residues. The CDR3 DNA sequence: TGTGCCAGCAGCTCTTCGACTGCCGCGAACACCGGGGAGCTGTTTTTT. It is translated as CASSSSTAANTGELFF.

This sequence joins TRBV9 and TRBJ1-4, with 7 positions matching TRBD1. The CDR3 sequence is 15 residues long. V shed 3 bases, J shed 4 bases, and the junction held 6 bases outside the gene matches. CDR1 and CDR2 from the germline V gene are SGDLS and YYNGEE. Here the CDR3 reads CASSDGTVLNEKLFF. CDR3 DNA sequence: TGTGCCAGCAGCGATGGGACAGTACTTAATGAAAAACTGTTTTTT.

The chain carries TRBV18 and TRBJ1-2, with D tentatively TRBD1 (5 bases). This CDR3 has 16 amino acids. The germline CDR1 and CDR2 sequences are KGHSH and LQKENI. V lost 4 bases to trimming and J lost 3 bases, with 18 bases between them. CDR3 bases: TGTGCCAGCTCACAGATCGAAGGGGACTTCCACTATGGCTACACCTTC. This translates into CASSQIEGDFHYGYTF.

The chain recombines TRBV19 with TRBJ1-1, with 8 bases lining up with TRBD1. In germline, CDR1 is LNHDA, CDR2 SQIVND (reference sequence). With 6 bases clipped from V and 4 bases from J, the junction kept 7 bases outside the gene matches. CDR3 length equals 14 residues. In DNA, the CDR3 is TGTGCCAGTAGCCTAGGGGGGACAGGCACTGAAGCTTTCTTT. Protein sequence: CASSLGGTGTEAFF. The complete variable domain, with remaining parts taken from reference TRBV19 and TRBJ1-1, reads DGGITQSPKYLFRKEGQNVTLSCEQNLNHDAMYWYRQDPGQGLRLIYYSQIVNDFQKGDIAEGYSVSREKKESFPLTVTSAQKNPTAFYLCASSLGGTGTEAFFGQGTRLTVV.

By share, this clone counts as medium-sized. The rearrangement links TRBV9 to TRBJ2-5, with 8 positions matching TRBD2. J gave up 3 bases and V 6 bases, and 19 bases lay outside the gene matches. Germline lookup yields CDR1 SGDLS and CDR2 YYNGEE. The CDR3 is made up of 18 amino acids. DNA for the CDR3: TGTGCCAGCACTCTAGGTCTTTCTCCAGCGGGGGCCGAAGAGACCCAGTACTTC. Translated: CASTLGLSPAGAEETQYF.

The rearrangement links TRBV5-1 to TRBJ2-2; D uncertain. The CDR3 length is 14 residues. Germline V gene lookup returns CDR1 SGHRS and CDR2 YFSETQ. The V and J ends lost 0 bases and 1 base respectively, with 4 bases between them. Written as DNA, the CDR3 is TGCGCCAGCAGCTTGGGACAGAACACCGGGGAGCTGTTTTTT. As protein: CASSLGQNTGELFF.

This clone is labeled as large. CDR3 region: CASSLNSGPNYGYTF. CDR3 DNA sequence: TGTGCCAGCAGCTTAAATTCAGGTCCTAACTATGGCTACACCTTC. This chain joins TRBV11-3 and TRBJ1-2, with no clear D. This CDR3 is 15 amino acids long. The germline CDR1 and CDR2 sequences are SGHNT and YENEEA. V shed 2 bases and J shed 0 bases, with 10 bases lying between them.

This sequence joins TRBV10-1 and TRBJ2-5; no clear D gene. The CDR3 totals 13 residues. Germline V gene data show CDR1 as WNHNN and CDR2 as SYGVQD (reference sequence). Trimming removed 4 bases from V and 8 bases from J, with 14 bases in between. The DNA of the CDR3 is TGCGCCAGCAGTGTATCTTTGAGTGGTACCCAGTACTTC. Translated, it gives CASSVSLSGTQYF.

This clone was observed a handful of times. The V and J genes are TRBV11-3 and TRBJ2-3, with TRBD1 identical over 10 bases. Germline CDR1 SGHNT, CDR2 YENEEA. The CDR3 is 14 amino acids. V shed 4 bases and J 5 bases; nucleotides not matched to a gene: 3. The CDR3 region has the DNA TGTGCCAGCAGCTCGGGACAGGGGCTAGATACGCAGTATTTT. This encodes CASSSGQGLDTQYF.

This clone is large by share. The J gene is TRBJ1-6, the V gene TRBV6-8; 8 nucleotides line up with TRBD1. Looked up from germline, CDR1 is MNHGY and CDR2 is SAAAGT. CDR3 length equals 14 residues. V shed 6 bases and J 10 bases; nucleotides not matched to a gene: 8. This CDR3 is CASRPQGERSPLHF. CDR3 coding DNA: TGTGCCAGCAGACCACAGGGGGAGCGCTCACCCCTCCACTTT.

This clone was seen just once. The rearrangement uses TRBV30 and TRBJ2-6; possibly TRBD2 for D (6 bases). The V end lost 4 bases, the J end lost 2 bases, and 9 bases lay between the germline ends. Germline CDR1 GTSNPN, CDR2 SVGIG (reference sequence). The CDR3 is 14 residues long. CDR3 loop: CAWKWGAGANVLTF. CDR3 coding DNA: TGTGCCTGGAAGTGGGGGGCTGGGGCCAACGTCCTGACTTTC.

Turning to this clone: One junction end does not reproduce the germline sequence, and a read error may be involved. The rearrangement joins TRBV7-8 to TRBJ2-7; perhaps TRBD1 as D (5 bases). The CDR3 is 13 amino acids. Germline V gene lookup returns CDR1 SGHVS and CDR2 FQNEAQ. CDR3 region: CASSRFQGYEQYF. The DNA for the CDR3 is TGTGCTAGCAGCCGCTTCCAGGGCTACGAGCAGTACTTC.

This clone was counted between two and nine times. The chain employs TRBV29-1 and TRBJ1-1, with 7 bases fitting TRBD1. The trim removed 6 bases at V and 1 base at J, leaving 8 bases unmatched. The germline V gene encodes CDR1 SQVTM and CDR2 ANQGSEA. The CDR3 sequence is 14 residues long. This CDR3 reads CSVDPTGPNTEAFF. The CDR3 nucleotides read TGCAGCGTGGATCCGACAGGGCCGAACACTGAAGCTTTCTTT.

The chain is built from TRBV6-8 and TRBJ2-7; TRBD2 is a possible D gene (6 bases). V was shortened by 6 bases and J by 0 bases, with 12 bases between the two germline ends. The CDR3 consists of 14 residues. In germline, CDR1 is MNHGY, CDR2 SAAAGT. The CDR3, as DNA: TGTGCCAGCAGGGACTATCAGAGCTCCTACGAGCAGTACTTC. Amino acid sequence: CASRDYQSSYEQYF.

The chain joins TRBV6-8 to TRBJ2-7; a possible D gene is TRBD1 (6 bases). Germline V gene data show CDR1 as MNHGY and CDR2 as SAAAGT. V gave up 2 bases and J gave up 1 base, with 6 bases separating them. The CDR3 is 13 residues long. CDR3 protein: CASSYGQSYEQYF. The CDR3 region has the DNA TGTGCCAGCAGTTACGGACAGTCCTACGAGCAGTACTTC.